This T cell receptor beta chain was identified in a study of OX40 agonist ivuxolimab in advanced cancers. Study in general: Two patients with cutaneous melanoma and one with hepatocellular carcinoma, three in total, showed partial responses. Whole-study results and caveats: In CD8+ T cells, expanded clones were on average more numerous than in CD4+. Also showing low normalized T-cell clonal expansion were some of the nonresponders.

After removal of 5 bases from V and 4 bases from J, the junction contained 8 bases not matched to a gene. This CDR3 spans 14 amino acids. In germline, CDR1 is SGHRS, CDR2 YFSETQ. In the case of this clone: The antigen remains unidentified.

Assay: immunoSEQ multiplex PCR; the TCRdb copy retains only in-frame clones and omits some. The sample includes some 25,000 clones, less than 85% of them seen just once. V usage is TRBV5-1 and J usage is TRBJ2-7; 8 bases agree with TRBD1. The sequence derives from an adult with an advanced solid tumor such as melanoma, head and neck, liver or kidney cancer. Sample: CD4+ or CD8+ T cells sorted from blood, taken in a trial of the OX40 agonist ivuxolimab. The DNA for the CDR3 is TGCGCCAGCAGGGCCGGGACAGGTTCATACGAGCAGTACTTC. It specifies CASRAGTGSYEQYF.